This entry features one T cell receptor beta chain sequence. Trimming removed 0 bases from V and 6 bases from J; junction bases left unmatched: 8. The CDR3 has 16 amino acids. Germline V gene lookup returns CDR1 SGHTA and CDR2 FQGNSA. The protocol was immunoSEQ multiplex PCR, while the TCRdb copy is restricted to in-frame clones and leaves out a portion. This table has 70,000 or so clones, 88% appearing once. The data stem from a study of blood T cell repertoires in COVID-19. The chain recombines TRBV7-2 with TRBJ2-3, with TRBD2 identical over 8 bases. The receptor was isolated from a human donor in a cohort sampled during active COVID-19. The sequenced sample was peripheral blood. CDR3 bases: TGTGCCAGCAGCTTAGCGCTCTCGGGAGGGGCCGATACGCAGTATTTT. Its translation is CASSLALSGGADTQYF.